Following are 18 T cell receptor beta chains from one sample sequenced in a study of T cells in Graves' hyperthyroidism and ophthalmopathy. The source material, RNA transcripts, was used to amplify TCR beta CDR3 regions. RT-PCR in the first round (using the HTBI primer set) targeted the TCR CDR3. TCRdb reanalysed the multiplex PCR reads using MiXCR and keeps one entry per CDR3 protein. Counted here are 600,000 to 650,000 distinct CDR3 sequences, about 20% occurring once; the ten biggest clones make up around a third. Sequencing used blood. The receptors were gathered from a man aged 25-40 years with Graves' ophthalmopathy.

This clonotype was observed once. A clone one base away is much larger, so this may be a read error. The genes are TRBV30 and TRBJ2-7; no clear D gene. The CDR3 has 15 amino acids. Germline CDR1 and CDR2: GTSNPN and SVGIG (reference sequence). The CDR3 bases are TGTGCCCGGAGCCTTCTCGGTCCCTCCAAAATCGAGCAGTACTTC. Protein sequence: CARSLLGPSKIEQYF. Full variable domain (missing parts from reference TRBV30 and TRBJ2-7): SQTIHQWPATLVQPVGSPLSLECTVEGTSNPNLYWYRQAAGRGLQLLFYSVGIGQISSEVPQNLSASRPQDRQFILSSKKLLLSDSGFYLCARSLLGPSKIEQYFGPGTRLTVT.

J is TRBJ1-3 and V is TRBV30; 7 nucleotides line up with TRBD1. This CDR3 comprises 14 residues. Germline V gene data show CDR1 as GTSNPN and CDR2 as SVGIG (reference sequence). Trimming took 8 bases from V and 6 from J; bases not matched to a gene: 13. The CDR3 sequence is CAGGGGMGVNTIYF. CDR3 bases: TGTGCCGGGGGAGGGGGCATGGGGGTAAACACCATATATTTT.

The table lists this clonotype with a few counts. The genes are TRBV4-1 and TRBJ2-1; 13 bases fit TRBD2. Trimming at V came to 4 bases and at J to 8 bases, leaving 8 bases not matched to a gene. The CDR3 length is 16 residues. Germline CDR1 MGHRA, CDR2 YSYEKL. DNA for the CDR3: TGCGCCAGCAGCCGGGACGGACTAGCGGGAGACCATGAGCAGTTCTTC. This gives the protein CASSRDGLAGDHEQFF.

The table lists this clonotype with a few counts. The rearrangement joins TRBV20-1 to TRBJ1-2; no reliable D call. The CDR3 extends over 16 amino acids. V was cut by 3 bases and J by 4 bases, with 21 bases left in between. CDR1 is DFQATT and CDR2 is SNEGSKA in the germline V gene (reference sequence). CDR3 in DNA: TGCAGTGCTAGGTCCAAGGAGGACCAAGATCTCTATGGCTACACCTTC. It codes for CSARSKEDQDLYGYTF.

This chain connects TRBV4-3 to TRBJ2-7; D is possibly TRBD1 (6 bases). This CDR3 comprises 17 residues. Looked up from germline, CDR1 is LGHNA and CDR2 is YSLEER. Deletions cut 0 bases from V and 1 base from J, with 16 bases between. CDR3 coding DNA: TGCGCCAGCAGCCAAGATTCCGGGACACGGGGTTCCTACGAGCAGTACTTC. As protein: CASSQDSGTRGSYEQYF.

In its sample, this clonotype was seen many times. The chain recombines TRBV20-1 with TRBJ1-1; no firm D call. Germline loops: CDR1 DFQATT, CDR2 SNEGSKA (reference sequence). CDR3 length equals 10 residues. Here the CDR3 reads CSAKNTEAFF. CDR3 DNA: TGCAGCGCAAAGAACACTGAAGCTTTCTTT.

The rearrangement uses TRBV27 and TRBJ2-2; D unclear. V lost 5 bases, J lost 3 bases, and 10 bases lay in between. The CDR3 sequence is 14 residues long. Germline values: CDR1 MNHEY, CDR2 SMNVEV (reference sequence). The CDR3 region is CASSIGYYTGELFF. The CDR3 coding sequence is TGTGCCAGCAGTATAGGTTACTACACCGGGGAGCTGTTTTTT.

J is TRBJ2-2 and V is TRBV6-1, with D possibly matching TRBD1 (5 bases). This CDR3 is 14 amino acids long. V gave up 5 bases and J gave up 4 bases, with 11 bases separating them. Per germline, CDR1 MNHNS and CDR2 SASEGT. In nucleotides, the CDR3 is TGTGCCAGCAGTCTCTCGACAGCCACCGGGGAGCTGTTTTTT. It codes for CASSLSTATGELFF.

This clonotype turned up a few times. The gene calls are TRBV5-1 and TRBJ1-2; TRBD1 aligns across 8 bases. Germline-derived CDR1 and CDR2 are SGHRS and YFSETQ. The CDR3 spans 12 residues. The ends lost 4 bases at V and 8 bases at J; junction bases unmatched: 4. CDR3: CASSKTGDGYTF. CDR3 sequence (DNA): TGCGCCAGCAGCAAGACAGGGGACGGCTACACCTTC.

This clonotype has only a few counts. The chain employs TRBV9 and TRBJ2-5; 7 bases map to TRBD2. From germline, CDR1 is SGDLS and CDR2 YYNGEE. The trim removed 0 bases at V and 2 bases at J, leaving 4 bases unmatched. This CDR3 region has 15 residues. DNA of the CDR3: TGTGCCAGCAGCGTAGGGGCGGGAGCGCAAGAGACCCAGTACTTC. This translates into CASSVGAGAQETQYF. The variable domain in full, with the rest retrieved from reference TRBV9 and TRBJ2-5, is DSGVTQTPKHLITATGQRVTLRCSPRSGDLSVYWYQQSLDQGLQFLIQYYNGEERAKGNILERFSAQQFPDLHSELNLSSLELGDSALYFCASSVGAGAQETQYFGPGTRLLVL.

The chain combines TRBV20-1 with TRBJ1-6; tentatively, D is TRBD1 (5 bases). Germline CDR1 DFQATT, CDR2 SNEGSKA (reference sequence). This CDR3 region has 11 residues. V lost 2 bases and J 13 bases, leaving 9 bases between the germline ends. The CDR3: CSARRQGPLHF. In DNA form, the CDR3 reads TGCAGTGCTAGACGCCAGGGCCCCCTCCACTTT.

The table lists this clonotype with many counts. CDR3 bases: TGTGCCAGCAGTTACAGCGAGAACACTGAAGCTTTCTTT. Amino acid sequence: CASSYSENTEAFF. The rearrangement uses TRBV6-2 or TRBV6-3 and TRBJ1-1; no clear D. Germline V CDR1 and CDR2: MNHEY, SVGEGT. V shed 2 bases and J shed 1 base, with 5 bases lying between them. The CDR3 is 13 amino acids.

The gene calls are TRBV11-2 and TRBJ1-2; D might be TRBD1 (6 bases). CDR1 and CDR2 from the germline V gene are SGHAT and FQNNGV. The CDR3 spans 17 residues. Trimming left V 6 bases short and J 2 bases short, with 22 bases between. The CDR3 loop is CASSPTRGGAPNYGYTF. CDR3 DNA: TGTGCCAGCAGTCCAACTCGGGGGGGGGCTCCAAACTATGGCTACACCTTC.

The chain links TRBV3-1 to TRBJ2-2, with TRBD2 matching over 7 bases. The CDR3 spans 18 residues. Germline CDR1 is LGHDT and CDR2 is YNNKEL (reference sequence). V shed 6 bases, J shed 0 bases, and the junction held 13 bases outside the gene matches. CDR3 sequence: CASRPSGIVPSNTGELFF. CDR3 nucleotide sequence: TGTGCCAGCAGACCAAGCGGGATCGTACCCTCGAACACCGGGGAGCTGTTTTTT.

This sequence joins TRBV2 and TRBJ2-7, with D maybe TRBD1 (6 bases). The CDR3 consists of 14 residues. V was cut by 3 bases and J by 2 bases, with 11 bases left in between. Germline-derived CDR1 and CDR2 are SNHLY and FYNNEI. The CDR3 DNA reads as TGTGCCAGCAGTGAGCACAGGGTTCCCTACGAGCAGTACTTC. Its protein is CASSEHRVPYEQYF.

This chain links TRBV5-1 with TRBJ2-1, with 11 bases aligning to TRBD2. Germline V CDR1 and CDR2: SGHRS, YFSETQ. CDR3 length: 16 amino acids. Losses at the gene ends were 4 bases for V and 6 bases for J; bases not matched to a gene: 9. CDR3 in amino acids: CASSPDSGRASNEQFF. In nucleotides, the CDR3 is TGCGCCAGCAGCCCCGATAGCGGGAGGGCCTCCAATGAGCAGTTCTTC.

The J gene is TRBJ2-1, the V gene TRBV4-3; 7 bases line up with TRBD1. The V gene's germline CDR1 is LGHNA and CDR2 YSLEER. After removal of 2 bases from V and 1 base from J, the junction contained 8 bases not matched to a gene. The CDR3 is made up of 17 amino acids. The CDR3 region has the DNA TGCGCCAGCAGCCAAACAGGGGAGATTTGGTCCTACAATGAGCAGTTCTTC. As protein: CASSQTGEIWSYNEQFF.

The J gene is TRBJ2-1, the V gene TRBV11-2, with 7 bases identical to TRBD2. V dropped 2 bases and J dropped 5; count of bases not matched to a gene: 6. The CDR3 has 15 residues. Germline CDR1 and CDR2: SGHAT and FQNNGV. CDR3 loop: CASSLSSGGHNEQFF. The CDR3 DNA reads as TGTGCCAGCAGCTTATCTAGCGGAGGTCACAATGAGCAGTTCTTC.